These 3 T cell receptor beta chains were all obtained from the same sample, sequenced in a study of OX40 agonist ivuxolimab in advanced cancers. Generated by immunoSEQ multiplex PCR, the TCRdb table keeps only in-frame clones and is missing some. The table lists 52,000 or so clones, about four fifths of them singletons, with around 0.65% in the top ten. The sequences come from CD4+ or CD8+ T cells sorted from blood, collected in a trial of the OX40 agonist ivuxolimab. These receptors all come from an adult with an advanced solid tumor such as melanoma, head and neck, liver or kidney cancer.

The gene calls are TRBV6-5 and TRBJ1-1; D uncertain. This CDR3 spans 15 amino acids. Per the germline V gene, CDR1 is MNHEY and CDR2 is SVGAGI. With 6 bases removed from V and 4 bases from J, the gap between germline ends came to 18 bases. This CDR3 reads CASSPSSGWGTEAFF. CDR3 DNA: TGTGCCAGCAGCCCCTCCTCGGGGTGGGGCACTGAAGCTTTCTTT.

This clone was counted a few times. The chain employs TRBV6-6 and TRBJ2-7; TRBD1 might be the D (7 bases). Germline V CDR1 and CDR2: MNHNY, SVGAGI (reference sequence). Trimming removed 4 bases from V and 0 bases from J, with 13 bases in between. The CDR3 is 15 residues long. CDR3 amino acids: CASSFGQDYSYEQYF. The DNA for the CDR3 is TGTGCCAGCAGTTTCGGACAGGACTACTCCTACGAGCAGTACTTC.

The rearrangement uses TRBV4-3 and TRBJ2-2; D may be TRBD1 (5 bases). This CDR3 has 17 amino acids. CDR1 LGHNA and CDR2 YSLEER come from the germline V gene. Between the trimmed V and J ends, which lost 0 bases and 5 bases, there was a span of 16 bases. The CDR3 is CASSQDRGGTKTGELFF. The CDR3 DNA reads as TGCGCCAGCAGCCAAGATAGGGGCGGAACTAAGACCGGGGAGCTGTTTTTT.